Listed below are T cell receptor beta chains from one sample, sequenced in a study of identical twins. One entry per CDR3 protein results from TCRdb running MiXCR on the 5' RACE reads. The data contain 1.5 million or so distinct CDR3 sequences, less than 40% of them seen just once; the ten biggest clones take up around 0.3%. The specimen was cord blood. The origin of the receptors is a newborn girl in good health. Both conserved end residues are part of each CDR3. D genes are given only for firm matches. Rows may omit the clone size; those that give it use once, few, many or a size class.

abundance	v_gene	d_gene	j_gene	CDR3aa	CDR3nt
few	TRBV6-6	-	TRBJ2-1	CASSYSPRAEQFF	TGTGCCAGCAGTTACTCGCCTCGGGCGGAGCAGTTCTTC
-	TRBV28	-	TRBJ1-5	CASIYREGGNQPQHF	TGTGCCAGCATCTACAGGGAGGGAGGCAATCAGCCCCAGCATTTT
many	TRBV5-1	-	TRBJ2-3	CASSLTGRTDTQYF	TGCGCCAGCAGCTTGACGGGGCGCACAGATACGCAGTATTTT
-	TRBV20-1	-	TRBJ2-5	CSARRGGAKETQYF	TGCAGTGCTAGAAGGGGGGGGGCTAAAGAGACCCAGTACTTC
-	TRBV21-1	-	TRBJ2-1	CASSKEGRSYNEQFF	TGTGCCAGCAGCAAAGAGGGTAGATCGTACAATGAGCAGTTCTTC
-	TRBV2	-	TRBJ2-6	CASSESGHSGANVLTF	TGTGCCAGCAGTGAATCGGGACACTCTGGGGCCAACGTCCTGACTTTC
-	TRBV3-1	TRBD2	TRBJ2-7	CASSQVFRLAKTYEQYF	TGTGCCAGCAGCCAAGTTTTCAGACTAGCCAAGACCTACGAGCAGTACTTC
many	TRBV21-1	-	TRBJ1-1	CASSKNTEAFF	TGTGCCAGCAGCAAGAACACTGAAGCTTTCTTT
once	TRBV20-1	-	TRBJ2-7	CSTRERWVFTYEQYF	TGCAGTACTAGAGAGCGCTGGGTCTTTACCTACGAGCAGTACTTC
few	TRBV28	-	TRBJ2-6	CASSFYSGANVLTF	TGTGCCAGCAGTTTTTATTCTGGGGCCAACGTCCTGACTTTC
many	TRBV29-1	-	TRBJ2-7	CSAVTGKAYEQYF	TGCAGCGCCGTTACAGGGAAAGCCTACGAGCAGTACTTC
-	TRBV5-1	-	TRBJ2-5	CASKLGRPQETQYF	TGCGCCAGCAAGTTGGGTAGACCCCAAGAGACCCAGTACTTC
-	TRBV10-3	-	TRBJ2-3	CAISGVLAGPQYF	TGTGCCATCAGTGGGGTACTAGCTGGTCCGCAGTATTTT
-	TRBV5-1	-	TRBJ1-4	CASSLEGQGNEKLFF	TGCGCCAGCAGCTTGGAAGGGCAGGGGAATGAAAAACTGTTTTTT
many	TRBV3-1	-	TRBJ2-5	CASSRGQETQYF	TGTGCCAGCAGTAGGGGGCAAGAGACCCAGTACTTC
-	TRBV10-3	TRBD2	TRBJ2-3	CAISSTSGGQLWRTDTQYF	TGTGCCATCAGTTCGACTAGCGGGGGCCAGCTATGGCGCACAGATACGCAGTATTTT
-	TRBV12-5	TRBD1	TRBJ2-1	CASGAGTGPYNEQFF	TGTGCTAGTGGTGCCGGGACAGGTCCCTACAATGAGCAGTTCTTC
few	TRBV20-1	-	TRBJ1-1	CSASSDGWTEAFF	TGCAGTGCTAGTAGCGACGGGTGGACTGAAGCTTTCTTT
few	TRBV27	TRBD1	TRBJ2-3	CASSPGQQDTQYF	TGTGCCAGCAGCCCGGGACAGCAAGATACGCAGTATTTT
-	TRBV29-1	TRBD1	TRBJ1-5	CSVEHRGFQPQHF	TGCAGCGTTGAACACAGGGGGTTTCAGCCCCAGCATTTT
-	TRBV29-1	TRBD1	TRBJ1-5	CSVTDRGGQPQHF	TGCAGCGTTACAGACAGGGGGGGTCAGCCCCAGCATTTT
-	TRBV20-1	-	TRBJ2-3	CSARDMYTQYF	TGCAGTGCTAGAGATATGTATACGCAGTATTTT
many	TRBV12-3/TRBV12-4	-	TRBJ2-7	CASTYGNEQYF	TGTGCCAGCACCTACGGGAACGAGCAGTACTTC
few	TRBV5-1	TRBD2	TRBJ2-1	CASFPGLAGYNEQFF	TGCGCCAGCTTCCCGGGACTAGCGGGCTACAATGAGCAGTTCTTC
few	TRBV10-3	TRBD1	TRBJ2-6	CAIRPGQGAPGANVLTF	TGTGCCATCAGGCCGGGACAGGGGGCCCCTGGGGCCAACGTCCTGACTTTC
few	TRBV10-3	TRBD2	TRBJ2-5	CAISGTSGARSQETQYF	TGTGCCATCAGTGGGACTAGCGGGGCCCGATCCCAAGAGACCCAGTACTTC
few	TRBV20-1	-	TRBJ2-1	CSAHELGVSSYNEQFF	TGCAGTGCTCACGAGCTGGGGGTTAGCTCCTACAATGAGCAGTTCTTC
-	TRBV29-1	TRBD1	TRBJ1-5	CSVARDRGQPQHF	TGCAGCGTTGCGCGGGACAGGGGGCAGCCCCAGCATTTT
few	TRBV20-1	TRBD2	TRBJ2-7	CSLISGGPYEQYF	TGCAGCCTAATTAGCGGGGGACCCTACGAGCAGTACTTC
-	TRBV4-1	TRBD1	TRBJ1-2	CASSQGDSLDGYTF	TGCGCCAGCAGCCAAGGGGACAGCCTCGATGGCTACACCTTC
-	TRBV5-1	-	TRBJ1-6	CASCYGGPNSPLHF	TGCGCCAGCTGCTACGGGGGTCCTAATTCACCCCTCCACTTT
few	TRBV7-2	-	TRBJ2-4	CASSVKNIQYF	TGTGCCAGCAGCGTTAAAAACATTCAGTACTTC
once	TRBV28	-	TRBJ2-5	CASSYPVASETQYF	TGTGCCAGCAGCTACCCAGTGGCTTCGGAGACCCAGTACTTC
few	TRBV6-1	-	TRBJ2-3	CASSEAHTPTDTQYF	TGTGCCAGCAGTGAAGCGCACACTCCCACAGATACGCAGTATTTT
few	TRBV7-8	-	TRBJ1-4	CASSLAAEKLFF	TGTGCCAGCAGCCTGGCTGCTGAAAAACTGTTTTTT
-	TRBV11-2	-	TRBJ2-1	CASSFSILSSYNEQFF	TGTGCCAGCAGCTTCTCTATTTTAAGCTCCTACAATGAGCAGTTCTTC
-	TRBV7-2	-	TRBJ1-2	CASSLSSENYGYTF	TGTGCCAGCAGCTTAAGCTCCGAGAACTATGGCTACACCTTC
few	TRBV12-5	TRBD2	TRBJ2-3	CASGFSGSTDTQYF	TGTGCTAGTGGTTTTAGCGGGAGCACAGATACGCAGTATTTT
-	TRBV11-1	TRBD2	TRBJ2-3	CASSLRGPLAGEGPDTQYF	TGTGCCAGCAGCTTAAGGGGCCCTCTAGCGGGAGAAGGTCCAGATACGCAGTATTTT
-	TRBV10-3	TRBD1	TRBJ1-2	CAISETGGYDYTF	TGTGCCATCAGCGAAACAGGGGGCTATGACTACACCTTC
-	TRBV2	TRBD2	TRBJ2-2	CASSEEGWTSGRAVAGELFF	TGTGCCAGCAGTGAAGAAGGCTGGACTAGCGGGAGGGCGGTAGCCGGGGAGCTGTTTTTT
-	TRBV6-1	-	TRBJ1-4	CASSEPPGGKLFF	TGTGCCAGCAGTGAACCCCCCGGGGGAAAACTGTTTTTT
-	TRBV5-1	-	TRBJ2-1	CASSRGGLSSYNEQFF	TGCGCCAGCAGCCGTGGCGGGCTTAGCTCCTACAATGAGCAGTTCTTC
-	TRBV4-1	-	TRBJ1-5	CASSQVPGHTFLIRNQPQHF	TGCGCCAGCAGCCAAGTCCCGGGTCATACTTTTCTGATTCGCAATCAGCCCCAGCATTTT
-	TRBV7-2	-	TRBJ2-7	CASSSDTQSSYEQYF	TGTGCCAGCAGCTCCGATACACAGTCCTCCTACGAGCAGTACTTC
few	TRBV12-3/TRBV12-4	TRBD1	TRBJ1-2	CASSSPGQGSYGYTF	TGTGCCAGCAGTTCCCCGGGACAGGGGAGCTATGGCTACACCTTC
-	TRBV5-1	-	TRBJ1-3	CASSLEVGVDTIYF	TGCGCCAGCAGCTTGGAGGTCGGGGTCGACACCATATATTTT
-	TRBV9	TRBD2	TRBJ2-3	CANSVELAGGLYTQYF	TGTGCCAACAGCGTAGAGCTAGCGGGGGGGCTATATACGCAGTATTTT
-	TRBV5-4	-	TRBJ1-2	CASSLQTGGYTF	TGTGCCAGCAGCTTACAAACAGGGGGCTACACCTTC
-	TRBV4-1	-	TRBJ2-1	CASSQDRGRATYNEQFF	TGCGCCAGCAGCCAAGATCGGGGCAGGGCTACTTACAATGAGCAGTTCTTC
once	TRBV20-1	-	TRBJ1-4	CSARRGPGTQEKLFF	TGCAGTGCTAGGAGGGGCCCCGGGACGCAGGAAAAACTGTTTTTT
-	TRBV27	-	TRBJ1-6	CASSLSLTPNSPLHF	TGTGCCAGCAGTTTATCGCTCACCCCCAATTCACCCCTCCACTTT
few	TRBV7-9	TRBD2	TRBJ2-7	CASSSITSGSPYEQYF	TGTGCCAGCAGCTCGATAACTAGCGGGAGTCCCTACGAGCAGTACTTC
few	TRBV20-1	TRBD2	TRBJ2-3	CSASGSGASTDTQYF	TGCAGTGCTTCAGGCAGCGGGGCTAGCACAGATACGCAGTATTTT
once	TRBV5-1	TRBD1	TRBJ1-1	CASSLDPGGKVAEAFF	TGCGCCAGCAGCTTGGATCCAGGGGGGAAGGTTGCTGAAGCTTTCTTT
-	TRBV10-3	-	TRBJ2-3	CAIRIAVLTDTQYF	TGTGCCATCAGGATAGCGGTTCTCACAGATACGCAGTATTTT
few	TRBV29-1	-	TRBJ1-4	CSVQSSNEKLFF	TGCAGCGTCCAGAGTTCTAATGAAAAACTGTTTTTT
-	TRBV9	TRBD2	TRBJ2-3	CASSTRTSGGGHTQYF	TGTGCCAGCAGCACTCGGACTAGCGGGGGAGGTCATACGCAGTATTTT
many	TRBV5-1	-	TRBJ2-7	CASSWGLGSYEQYF	TGCGCCAGCAGTTGGGGGCTAGGATCCTACGAGCAGTACTTC